Below are 30 T cell receptor beta chains sequenced from a single sample in a study of blood T cell repertoires in COVID-19 (dated by TCRdb to the early 2020s). Receptor amplification or capture employed the immunoSEQ multiplex PCR assay. Imported from immuneACCESS, the table was reduced by TCRdb to in-frame sequences with V and J called. These copies leave out some clones; in studies compared against another copy, an unresolved V gene accounts for under half, and the cause of the remainder is not known. Here the sample has approximately 170,000 clones; about 85% occur a single time. The ten largest clones capture 1.2% of the sample. Sequencing input: peripheral blood. The source of these receptors is a man between 60 and 70 years old who had recovered from COVID-19.

Remarks on this clone: A read error may be the cause here, since a much bigger clone is one base away. The chain is built from TRBV6-4 and TRBJ2-3; 8 nucleotides match TRBD2. The trim removed 6 bases at V and 2 bases at J, leaving 1 base unmatched. CDR3 size: 13 residues. Germline V lookup: CDR1 MRHNA, CDR2 SNTAGT. CDR3 in amino acids: CASSGGATDTQYF. The CDR3 DNA follows: TGTGCCAGCAGCGGGGGGGCCACAGATACGCAGTATTTT.

The chain combines TRBV10-3 with TRBJ1-2, with D perhaps matching TRBD1 (5 bases). The germline V and J ends were trimmed by 3 bases and 5 bases, with 10 bases remaining between them. The CDR3 consists of 13 residues. Germline lookup yields CDR1 ENHRY and CDR2 SYGVKD. The CDR3 DNA sequence: TGTGCCATCAGTGACTGGACAAAATATGGCTACACCTTC. It encodes CAISDWTKYGYTF.

J is TRBJ1-2 and V is TRBV4-1; D might be TRBD1 (6 bases). The CDR3 covers 16 residues. Trimming cost V 0 bases and J 1 base, with 12 bases left between them. Germline loops: CDR1 MGHRA, CDR2 YSYEKL. In nucleotides, the CDR3 is TGCGCCAGCAGCCAAGAAGCGGCAGGGGATAACTATGGCTACACCTTC. It is translated as CASSQEAAGDNYGYTF.

The chain couples TRBV5-1 to TRBJ2-6; D remains ambiguous. Germline V gene lookup returns CDR1 SGHRS and CDR2 YFSETQ. The CDR3 contains 14 residues. V lost 0 bases, J lost 7 bases, and 8 bases lay in between. CDR3 protein: CASSLAGRANVLTF. In DNA, the CDR3 is TGCGCCAGCAGCTTGGCGGGTCGAGCCAACGTCCTGACTTTC.

The V and J genes are TRBV3-1 (or the pseudogene TRBV3-2) and TRBJ1-2; maybe TRBD1 (6 bases). V lost 1 base to trimming and J lost 7 bases, with 22 bases between them. The CDR3 is 17 residues long. Germline V gene sequence: CDR1 LGHDT, CDR2 YNNKEL (reference sequence). The CDR3 sequence: CASSQAASPQGLGGYTF. Here the CDR3 DNA reads TGTGCCAGCAGCCAAGCAGCCTCTCCACAGGGCCTCGGTGGCTACACCTTC.

The V gene is TRBV5-1, the J gene TRBJ1-1; the D gene is possibly TRBD1 (6 bases). Germline V lookup: CDR1 SGHRS, CDR2 YFSETQ. The ends were cut back, 4 bases at V and 0 bases at J, with 16 bases in the middle. The CDR3 totals 16 residues. The CDR3 reads CASSPTQGPMNTEAFF. CDR3 coding DNA: TGCGCCAGCAGCCCGACACAGGGCCCCATGAACACTGAAGCTTTCTTT. Combining the CDR3 with reference TRBV5-1 and TRBJ1-1 gives the whole variable domain KAGVTQTPRYLIKTRGQQVTLSCSPISGHRSVSWYQQTPGQGLQFLFEYFSETQRNKGNFPGRFSGRQFSNSRSEMNVSTLELGDSALYLCASSPTQGPMNTEAFFGQGTRLTVV.

The V call is TRBV29-1, the J call TRBJ1-5; D unresolved. Looked up from germline, CDR1 is SQVTM and CDR2 is ANQGSEA. The V and J ends lost 4 bases and 6 bases respectively, with 16 bases between them. This CDR3 has 14 residues. The DNA for the CDR3 is TGCAGCGTTGGGGGAGGGATGATCGGTCAGCCCCAGCATTTT. This sequence encodes CSVGGGMIGQPQHF.

The chain carries TRBV7-8 and TRBJ1-5; the match to TRBD1 covers 9 bases. The CDR3 contains 15 residues. CDR1 is SGHVS, CDR2 FQNEAQ, per germline. V shed 5 bases, J shed 7 bases, and the junction held 9 bases outside the gene matches. The CDR3 protein is CASSPRQGVVQPQHF. In DNA form, the CDR3 reads TGTGCCAGCAGCCCCCGACAGGGGGTGGTCCAGCCCCAGCATTTT.

This chain connects TRBV5-1 to TRBJ1-1, with TRBD1 identical over 8 bases. Looked up from germline, CDR1 is SGHRS and CDR2 is YFSETQ. The V and J ends lost 2 bases and 1 base, in that order; junction bases with no gene match: 7. This CDR3 spans 16 amino acids. The CDR3 DNA reads as TGCGCCAGCAGCTTCCAGGACAGGGCTGCGAACACTGAAGCTTTCTTT. It specifies CASSFQDRAANTEAFF.

This clone came up a few times. The chain has TRBV5-5 and TRBJ2-7; 9 nucleotides align to TRBD1. Trimming removed 0 bases from V and 1 base from J; junction bases left unmatched: 5. Germline loops: CDR1 SGHKS, CDR2 YYEKEE (reference sequence). The CDR3 spans 16 residues. The CDR3 DNA follows: TGTGCCAGCAGCTTGGCAGTGGGACAGGGTTCCTACGAGCAGTACTTC. Protein: CASSLAVGQGSYEQYF.

This chain joins TRBV5-6 and TRBJ1-5, with D possibly being TRBD1 (6 bases). CDR1 is SGHDT and CDR2 is YYEEEE in the germline V gene. The CDR3 extends over 15 amino acids. V was cut by 1 base and J by 3 bases, with 11 bases left in between. The CDR3 DNA sequence: TGTGCCAGCAGCTTGTTCTCAGGGGACAATCAGCCCCAGCATTTT. It encodes CASSLFSGDNQPQHF.

The chain is built from TRBV5-6 and TRBJ2-1, with 7 positions matching TRBD2. CDR1 SGHDT and CDR2 YYEEEE come from the germline V gene. The CDR3 is 15 amino acids. After removal of 0 bases from V and 4 bases from J, the junction contained 4 bases not matched to a gene. The CDR3 DNA reads as TGTGCCAGCAGCTTGGCCCTAGCGGAATACAATGAGCAGTTCTTC. Translated, it gives CASSLALAEYNEQFF.

The CDR3 is CASSYRGPGANVLTF. CDR3 nucleotides: TGTGCCAGCAGTTACCGAGGGCCTGGGGCCAACGTCCTGACTTTC. This rearrangement joins TRBV6-2 or TRBV6-3 to TRBJ2-6; tentative D call: TRBD2 (5 bases). Germline loops: CDR1 MNHEY, CDR2 SVGEGT. The CDR3 is 15 residues long. Trimming cost V 2 bases and J 2 bases, with 7 bases left between them.

This clone appeared once. The chain has TRBV24-1 and TRBJ2-5; 7 positions match TRBD2. J gave up 4 bases and V 5 bases, and 3 bases lay outside the gene matches. Looked up from germline, CDR1 is KGHDR and CDR2 is SFDVKD. The CDR3 is 13 amino acids. CDR3 in amino acids: CATSGGGTETQYF. In DNA form, the CDR3 reads TGTGCCACCAGTGGCGGGGGAACAGAGACCCAGTACTTC.

CDR3: CASSFTGEDGYTF. The CDR3, as DNA: TGTGCCAGCAGTTTCACAGGGGAAGATGGCTACACCTTC. The V and J genes are TRBV6-2 or TRBV6-3 and TRBJ1-2; 7 bases agree with TRBD1. The CDR3 runs 13 residues. The V and J ends lost 4 bases and 6 bases, in that order; junction bases with no gene match: 5. Germline CDR1 reads MNHEY; CDR2 reads SVGEGT.

The chain recombines TRBV6-1 with TRBJ2-3; 9 bases fit TRBD1. Unmatched junction bases numbered 6, after V lost 2 bases and J lost 6 bases. Germline CDR1 MNHNS, CDR2 SASEGT. CDR3 length: 15 amino acids. The CDR3 reads CASSEIGTGIDTQYF. DNA for the CDR3: TGTGCCAGCAGTGAAATCGGGACAGGGATCGATACGCAGTATTTT.

The rearrangement joins TRBV6-2 or TRBV6-3 to TRBJ1-2; a weak D match, TRBD1 (6 bases). Between the trimmed V and J ends, which lost 4 bases and 7 bases, there was a span of 13 bases. CDR3 length: 13 amino acids. Germline loops: CDR1 MNHEY, CDR2 SVGEGT. This CDR3 is CASSSFRGGGYTF. CDR3 coding DNA: TGTGCCAGCAGTTCCTTTCGAGGGGGTGGCTACACCTTC.

This rearrangement joins TRBV25-1 to TRBJ1-4; TRBD1 aligns across 7 bases. Losses at the gene ends were 2 bases for V and 4 bases for J; bases not matched to a gene: 4. The V gene's germline CDR1 is MGHDK and CDR2 SYGVNS. The CDR3 totals 15 residues. The CDR3 reads CASSEAGQSNEKLFF. For the CDR3, the DNA is TGTGCCAGCAGTGAAGCGGGACAGAGTAATGAAAAACTGTTTTTT.

This clone turned up a few times. The CDR3 loop reads CASSFGTTGSNQPQHF. Written as DNA, the CDR3 is TGTGCCAGCAGCTTCGGAACGACAGGGAGCAATCAGCCCCAGCATTTT. The chain carries TRBV7-2 and TRBJ1-5, with 7 bases matching TRBD1. After removal of 3 bases from V and 1 base from J, the junction contained 6 bases not matched to a gene. CDR1 SGHTA and CDR2 FQGNSA come from the germline V gene. The CDR3 spans 16 residues.

V usage is TRBV2 and J usage is TRBJ1-5; D is unclear. From germline, CDR1 is SNHLY and CDR2 FYNNEI. The CDR3 loop spans 15 amino acids. The V end lost 6 bases, the J end lost 3 bases, and 15 bases lay between the germline ends. The CDR3 DNA sequence: TGTGCCAGCAGACTAGCGGGCAGTATCAATCAGCCCCAGCATTTT. This encodes CASRLAGSINQPQHF.

The chain uses TRBV5-4 and TRBJ2-1; perhaps TRBD2 as D (6 bases). The CDR3 loop spans 16 amino acids. V dropped 0 bases and J dropped 0 bases, with 10 bases sitting between them. Germline V gene sequence: CDR1 SGHNT, CDR2 YYREEE (reference sequence). The CDR3 coding sequence is TGTGCCAGCAGCTTGGGCGGGGTCAGCTCCTACAATGAGCAGTTCTTC. Its protein product is CASSLGGVSSYNEQFF.

The J gene is TRBJ1-5, the V gene TRBV5-1, with TRBD1 as a possible D gene (5 bases). The CDR3 contains 13 residues. CDR1 and CDR2 (germline): SGHRS, YFSETQ. Deletions cut 2 bases from V and 5 bases from J, with 8 bases between. Written as DNA, the CDR3 is TGCGCCAGCAGCTTTGAAGGGGATCAGCCCCAGCATTTT. Its protein is CASSFEGDQPQHF. Complete variable domain (other parts from reference TRBV5-1 and TRBJ1-5): KAGVTQTPRYLIKTRGQQVTLSCSPISGHRSVSWYQQTPGQGLQFLFEYFSETQRNKGNFPGRFSGRQFSNSRSEMNVSTLELGDSALYLCASSFEGDQPQHFGDGTRLSIL.

This clone was detected a few times. V usage is TRBV7-9 and J usage is TRBJ1-6; no clear D gene. This CDR3 is 11 amino acids long. Trimming left V 4 bases short and J 9 bases short, with 4 bases between. Per germline, CDR1 SEHNR and CDR2 FQNEAQ (reference sequence). The CDR3 DNA follows: TGTGCCAGCAGCTCCATTTCACCCCTCCACTTT. The encoded protein is CASSSISPLHF. Full variable domain (missing parts from reference TRBV7-9 and TRBJ1-6): DTGVSQNPRHKITKRGQNVTFRCDPISEHNRLYWYRQTLGQGPEFLTYFQNEAQLEKSRLLSDRFSAERPKGSFSTLEIQRTEQGDSAMYLCASSSISPLHFGNGTRLTVT.

The CDR3 region is CASSWGENTEAFF. The CDR3 DNA sequence: TGTGCCAGCAGTTGGGGGGAGAACACTGAAGCTTTCTTT. The V and J genes are TRBV12-3 or TRBV12-4 and TRBJ1-1, with D possibly matching TRBD1 (5 bases). V was cut by 4 bases and J by 1 base, with 7 bases left in between. The CDR3 has 13 amino acids.

The chain combines TRBV11-2 with TRBJ2-1; D unresolved. Germline CDR1 reads SGHAT; CDR2 reads FQNNGV. The CDR3 is 16 amino acids. Trimming took 0 bases from V and 5 from J, leaving 14 bases between them. CDR3 DNA sequence: TGTGCCAGCAGCTTAGATTTGTTCACGAGAAACAATGAGCAGTTCTTC. This gives the protein CASSLDLFTRNNEQFF.

The chain is built from TRBV7-2 and TRBJ2-3; 8 bases are shared with TRBD1. This CDR3 comprises 14 residues. The germline CDR1 and CDR2 sequences are SGHTA and FQGNSA. Germline trimming cut 3 bases from V and 11 bases from J; bases unmatched to any gene: 10. Here the CDR3 DNA reads TGTGCCAGCAGCTTGGGGGTACGAGACAGGGGGCAGTATTTT. Residues: CASSLGVRDRGQYF.

The CDR3, as DNA: TGTGCCAGCTCAGCTAGCGGGGGTTCCTACGAGCAGTACTTC. It codes for CASSASGGSYEQYF. The V call is TRBV7-9, the J call TRBJ2-7, with 10 nucleotides matching TRBD2. CDR3 length equals 14 residues. In germline, CDR1 is SEHNR, CDR2 FQNEAQ (reference sequence). V was clipped by 8 bases and J by 1 base; unmatched bases: 5.

The genes are TRBV18 and TRBJ1-2; D not resolved. V gave up 5 bases and J gave up 3 bases, with 10 bases separating them. The germline CDR1 and CDR2 sequences are KGHSH and LQKENI. The CDR3 extends over 13 amino acids. The CDR3 loop reads CASSSDWDYGYTF. CDR3 DNA: TGTGCCAGCTCATCGGACTGGGACTATGGCTACACCTTC.

The rearrangement joins TRBV7-9 to TRBJ2-3; D is perhaps TRBD2 (7 bases). V was pared by 5 bases and J by 5 bases, with 11 bases between. The germline V gene has CDR1 SEHNR and CDR2 FQNEAQ (reference sequence). The CDR3 extends over 13 amino acids. The CDR3 sequence: CASSGGAGDTQYF. CDR3 DNA sequence: TGTGCCAGCAGCGGGGGGGCCGGAGATACGCAGTATTTT.

The rearrangement uses TRBV7-9 and TRBJ1-1, with D maybe TRBD1 (6 bases). The germline gives CDR1 SEHNR, CDR2 FQNEAQ (reference sequence). Trimming left V 6 bases short and J 1 base short, with 12 bases between. The CDR3 runs 14 residues. The CDR3 DNA reads TGTGCCAGCAGTCAGGTGGGACAGAACACTGAAGCTTTCTTT. It codes for CASSQVGQNTEAFF.